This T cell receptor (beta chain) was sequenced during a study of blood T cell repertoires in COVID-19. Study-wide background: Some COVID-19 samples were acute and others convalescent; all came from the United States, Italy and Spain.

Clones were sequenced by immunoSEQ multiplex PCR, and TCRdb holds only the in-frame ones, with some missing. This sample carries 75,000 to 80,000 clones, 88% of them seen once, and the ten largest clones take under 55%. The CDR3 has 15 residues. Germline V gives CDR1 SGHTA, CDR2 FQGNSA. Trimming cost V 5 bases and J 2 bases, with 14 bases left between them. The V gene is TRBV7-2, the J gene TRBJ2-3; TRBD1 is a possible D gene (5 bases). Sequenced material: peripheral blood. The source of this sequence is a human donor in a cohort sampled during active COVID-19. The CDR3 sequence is CASSLGLGATDTQYF. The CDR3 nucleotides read TGTGCCAGCAGCCTAGGGTTAGGGGCCACAGATACGCAGTATTTT.